This T cell receptor (beta chain) was sequenced during a study of regulatory T cells in long-lasting Graves disease. Whole-study findings and limits: Small numbers of samples may have cut accuracy. Peripheral blood, not thyroid tissue, was the sole material studied. Among samples with persistent disease, TRBV28, TRBJ1-2 and TRBJ2-5 were favored.

Of note for this clonotype: The antigen is unknown.

The CDR3 spans 17 residues. J was trimmed by 2 bases and V by 5 bases; bases with no gene match: 11. CDR1 PRHDT and CDR2 FYEKMQ come from the germline V gene (reference sequence). Researchers made TCR beta libraries by using iRepertoire HTBI primers and running Arm-PCR on CDR3 regions. MiXCR, applied by TCRdb to the multiplex PCR reads, yields one record per CDR3 protein. The data show roughly 320,000 distinct CDR3 sequences, roughly 17% seen once. Described time point: newly diagnosed GD, antithyroid drugs for less than 3 months. PBMCs provided the RNA from which the TCR library was made. These sequences were also reported in another study, on T cells in Graves' hyperthyroidism and ophthalmopathy. That paper states: Before onset, by a median of approximately 6.2 months, the model predicted ophthalmopathy.

This sequence joins TRBV13 and TRBJ2-5; 10 nucleotides agree with TRBD1. The sequence was collected from a man in his forties with Graves disease. Sequenced here: peripheral blood mononuclear cells (PBMCs), sampled at new diagnosis, from a patient treated with antithyroid drugs. Here the CDR3 reads CASSKPIGTGVQETQYF. CDR3 coding DNA: TGTGCCAGCAGCAAGCCGATCGGGACAGGGGTTCAAGAGACCCAGTACTTC.